This T cell receptor beta chain was found in a study of metastatic and nonmetastatic thyroid tumors. Background on the study: Patients with malignant and benign thyroid disease provided blood and tumor or nodule tissue, whose repertoires were compared. Study results and caveats: A significant increase in TCR beta diversity was reportedly seen in malignant thyroid tumors relative to benign nodules, in blood and tumor.

Thyroid surgery took place with no prior treatment in any patient. Of note for this clone: What it binds is unknown.

In the original processing: The distant-metastasis classifier for papillary thyroid cancer was built from CDR3 differences across clinicopathological groups. TCRdb reprocessed the PCR reads using MiXCR. TCRdb assigned the V and J calls; the authors' analysis was not used. The sample yields around 19,000 clones, about 14% seen once. V lost 0 bases to trimming and J lost 3 bases; unmatched junction nucleotides: 6. The CDR3 runs to 16 residues. Germline V lookup: CDR1 SGHRS, CDR2 YFSETQ. The sample comprised blood. The rearrangement links TRBV5-1 to TRBJ1-1, with 9 bases aligning to TRBD1. The sequence derives from a female donor with papillary thyroid cancer or a benign thyroid nodule (not recorded which). Some clones in this sample may be carry-over from other donors' samples. In DNA form, the CDR3 reads TGCGCCAGCAGCTTGGTACAGGGGGCATCGGACACTGAAGCTTTCTTT. Its translation: CASSLVQGASDTEAFF.